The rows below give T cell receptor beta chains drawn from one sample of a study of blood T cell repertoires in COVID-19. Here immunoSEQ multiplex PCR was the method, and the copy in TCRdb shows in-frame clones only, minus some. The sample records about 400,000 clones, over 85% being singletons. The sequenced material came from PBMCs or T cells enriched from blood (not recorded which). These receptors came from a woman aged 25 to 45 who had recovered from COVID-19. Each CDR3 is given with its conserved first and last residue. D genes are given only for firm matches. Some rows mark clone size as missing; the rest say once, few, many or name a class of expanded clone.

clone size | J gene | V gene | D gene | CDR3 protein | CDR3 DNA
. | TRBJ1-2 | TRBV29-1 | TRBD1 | CSVGQGVNYGYTF | TGCAGCGTGGGACAGGGGGTTAACTATGGCTACACCTTC
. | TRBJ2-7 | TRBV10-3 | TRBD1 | CATTTGTDYEQYF | TGTGCCACGACAACCGGGACAGACTACGAGCAGTACTTC
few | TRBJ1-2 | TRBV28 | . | CASSLGPGWKDYGYTF | TGTGCCAGCAGTTTAGGCCCAGGGTGGAAGGACTATGGCTACACCTTC
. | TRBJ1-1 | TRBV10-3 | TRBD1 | CAISESTGGDTEAFF | TGTGCCATCAGTGAGTCGACAGGGGGGGACACTGAAGCTTTCTTT
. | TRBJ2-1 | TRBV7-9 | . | CASSPAMYVYNEQFF | TGTGCCAGCAGCCCCGCGATGTACGTTTACAATGAGCAGTTCTTC
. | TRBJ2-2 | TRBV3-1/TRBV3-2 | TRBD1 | CASSQADRAYTGELFF | TGTGCCAGCAGCCAAGCGGACAGGGCGTATACCGGGGAGCTGTTTTTT
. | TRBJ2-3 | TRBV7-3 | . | CASSLRTLGHGAADTQYF | TGTGCCAGCAGCTTAAGGACTCTGGGACACGGGGCAGCAGATACGCAGTATTTT
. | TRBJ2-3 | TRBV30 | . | CAWRRQGSTDTQYF | TGTGCCTGGAGGCGGCAGGGAAGCACAGATACGCAGTATTTT
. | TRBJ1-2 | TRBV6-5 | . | CASRATPPYSDGYTF | TGTGCCAGCAGAGCTACCCCGCCTTACTCGGATGGCTACACCTTC
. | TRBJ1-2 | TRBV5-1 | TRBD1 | CASSLLTGQGFGYTF | TGCGCCAGCAGCTTGCTGACGGGACAGGGGTTCGGCTACACCTTC
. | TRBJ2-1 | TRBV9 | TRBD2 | CASSLVAGGPVEQFF | TGTGCCAGCAGCCTGGTAGCGGGAGGGCCGGTTGAGCAGTTCTTC
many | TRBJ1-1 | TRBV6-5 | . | CASSYSSYFNTEAFF | TGTGCCAGCAGTTACTCGAGCTACTTTAACACTGAAGCTTTCTTT